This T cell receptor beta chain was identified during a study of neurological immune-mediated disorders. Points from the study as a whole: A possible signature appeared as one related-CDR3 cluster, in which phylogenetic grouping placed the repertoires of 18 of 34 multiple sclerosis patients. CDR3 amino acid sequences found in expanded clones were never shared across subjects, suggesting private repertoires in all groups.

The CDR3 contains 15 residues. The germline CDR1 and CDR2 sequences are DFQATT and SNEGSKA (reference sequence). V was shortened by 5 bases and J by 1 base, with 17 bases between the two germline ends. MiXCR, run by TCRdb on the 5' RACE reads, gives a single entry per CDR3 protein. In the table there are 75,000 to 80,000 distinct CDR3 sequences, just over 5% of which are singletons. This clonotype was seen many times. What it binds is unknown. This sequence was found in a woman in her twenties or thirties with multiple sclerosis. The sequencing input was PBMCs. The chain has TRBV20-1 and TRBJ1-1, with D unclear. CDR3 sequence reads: CSALVEDRGNTEAFF. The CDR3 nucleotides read TGCAGTGCTCTAGTGGAGGACCGGGGGAACACTGAAGCTTTCTTT.